This TCR beta chain was identified during a study of blood T cells in healthy people across ages (dated by TCRdb to the mid-2010s). For the study in its entirety: In model experiments, roughly one uniquely barcoded TCR beta cDNA molecule per two T cells was captured by template switching. The study measured age-related changes in TCR beta repertoire diversity using deep sequencing normalized with unique cDNA molecular identifiers. To avoid experimental bias, donors of different ages were spread randomly across the sequencing lanes. The donors were divided into four age groups: young (average around 16 years), middle-aged (approximately 39), aged (about 60) and long-lived (about 80). Using the same blood draw, the study looked at two additional independent replicas of 1 million unique cDNA reads for two donors, one aged 18 to 30 and the other aged 80 or older. Results the study describes overall, beyond this receptor: Observed TCR beta diversity correlated strongly with the percentage of naive T cells measured by flow cytometry. Bulk unsorted PBMC profiling prevented conclusive comparison of naive and antigen-experienced compartments. Estimates of total diversity from one million sequenced T cells were regarded as lower bounds and underestimates. Observed TCR beta diversity per million T cells fell roughly linearly with age, and a significant reduction was already apparent by age around 40. Donor CMV infection status was unknown, potentially confounding age-related changes in expanded clonotypes. Compared with the aged group, the long-lived group had more naive CD4+ T cells, fewer expanded clones and increased TCR diversity, suggesting age selection.

The library was built by means of 5' RACE. Data came from an Illumina HiSeq 2500. A second PCR of roughly 7 to 11 cycles was performed with a sample-barcoded 5' primer and a J-beta primer mix. A unique molecular identifier was introduced onto each TCR beta cDNA molecule by a template-switch 5' adaptor carrying 12 random nucleotides. Each sample yielded at least 3 million CDR3-containing paired-end reads. The Mint cDNA synthesis kit, primed by a TRBC-specific oligonucleotide, was used to synthesize first-strand cDNA from all RNA. Following uracil-DNA glycosylase treatment, all cDNA underwent a first 18-cycle PCR with the universal primers M1SS and BC2_uni_R. The published analysis was carried out like this. Normalization of each sample was performed by random selection of 1 million high-quality reads, each carrying a distinct molecular identifier. Instead of being binned into consensus sequences, reads with shared molecular identifiers were discarded. MiTCR, with a Q25 quality threshold and the strictest error-elimination algorithm, was used for CDR3 identification, clonotype clustering and error correction. Lower-bound total TCR beta diversity was estimated with a nonparametric unseen species model using Euler transformation. Using fastp trimming at Q25 and MiXCR clonotype assembly, TCRdb reanalyzed the public sequencing data and kept in-frame beta chains. Rows are unified per CDR3 protein, each entry keeping the most common DNA and genes. TCRdb's processing, not the authors' own work, is the source of the V and J calls. In all, the sample holds roughly 2 million distinct CDR3 sequences, and roughly 49% of those were seen once. Approximately 2.1% of the sample belongs to the ten largest clones.

The approximately 40 donors, aged 6 to 90 years, were systemically healthy Caucasian individuals from Russia. Each donor gave ten milliliters of peripheral blood, collected into EDTA-treated Vacutainer tubes. Ficoll-Paque density-gradient centrifugation was used to isolate PBMCs, with at least 6.5 million obtained per sample. Trizol reagent was used to extract total RNA from the PBMCs, yielding at least 6 micrograms per sample. Naive CD45RAhigh/CD27high T cell percentages were measured by flow cytometry on a PBMC aliquot from every donor. V is pruned by 4 bases and J by 4 bases, leaving 13 bases of the junction without a gene match. Taken from cysteine to phenylalanine, the CDR3 has 17 residues. This entry keeps only the CDR3 DNA: 51 bases, framed from base 1. With regard to this clonotype: No cognate antigen has been identified for it. Base quality data are lacking; no much larger clone is found one base away.

This TCR came from a woman aged 40 to 50 in good health. The chain links TRBV12-3 or TRBV12-4 with TRBJ2-1; 7 central nucleotides agree with TRBD1. The specimen sequenced was blood. The DNA is TGTGCCAGCAGTTCCCAATACGACAGGGCAGGGTACAATGAGCAGTTCTTC. Its coded protein is CASSSQYDRAGYNEQFF.